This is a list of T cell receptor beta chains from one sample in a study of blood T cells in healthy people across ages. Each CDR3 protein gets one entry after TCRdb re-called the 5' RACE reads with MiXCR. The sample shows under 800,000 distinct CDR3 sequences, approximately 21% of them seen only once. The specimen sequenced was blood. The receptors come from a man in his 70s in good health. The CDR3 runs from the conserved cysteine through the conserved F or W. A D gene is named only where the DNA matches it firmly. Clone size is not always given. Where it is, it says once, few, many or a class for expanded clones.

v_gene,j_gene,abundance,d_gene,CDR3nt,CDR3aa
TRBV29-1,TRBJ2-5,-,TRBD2,TGCAGCGCCCTGGACGGGGGAGGGGAGACCCAGTACTTC,CSALDGGGETQYF
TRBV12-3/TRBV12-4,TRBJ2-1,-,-,TGTGCCAGCAGTATCTTAGCGGCCTCCCTTGGTGGGCAGTTCTTC,CASSILAASLGGQFF
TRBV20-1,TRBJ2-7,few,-,TGCAGTGCTATGGACGGGGCCTACGAGCAGTACTTC,CSAMDGAYEQYF
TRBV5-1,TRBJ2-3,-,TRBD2,TGCGCCAGCAGCACAGGACTAGCGGGAGCGGTAGATACGCAGTATTTT,CASSTGLAGAVDTQYF
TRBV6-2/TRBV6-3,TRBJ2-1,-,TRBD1,TGTGCCAGCACCACGGGTAGCAGGGGGAATGAGCAGTTCTTC,CASTTGSRGNEQFF
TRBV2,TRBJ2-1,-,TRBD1,TGTGCCAGCAGCGGACAGGGAGCTATTTACAATGAGCAGTTCTTC,CASSGQGAIYNEQFF
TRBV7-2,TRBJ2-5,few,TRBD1,TGTGCCAGCAGCTTAGAGTCCAGGGGGCGAGAGACCCAGTACTTC,CASSLESRGRETQYF
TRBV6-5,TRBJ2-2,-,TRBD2,TGTGCCAGCAGTTCTCTAGCGGGAGGGCCTACCGGGGAGCTGTTTTTT,CASSSLAGGPTGELFF
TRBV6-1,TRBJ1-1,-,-,TGTGCCAGCAGTGAATGGAATCTGGGAGGTGCTTTCTTT,CASSEWNLGGAFF
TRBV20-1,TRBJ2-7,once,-,TGCAGTGCTATCGGCGCCACCGCCTACGAGCAGTACTTC,CSAIGATAYEQYF
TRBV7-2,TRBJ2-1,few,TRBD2,TGTGCCAGCAGCCCCAAATTCTCGAGCGGGAGGGCCGATGAGCAGTTCTTC,CASSPKFSSGRADEQFF
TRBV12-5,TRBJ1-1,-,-,TGTGCTAGTGGCATATACACTGAAGCTTTCTTT,CASGIYTEAFF
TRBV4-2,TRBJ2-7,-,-,TGTGCCAGCAGCCAAGGAGTCGGACAGACTTACTTC,CASSQGVGQTYF